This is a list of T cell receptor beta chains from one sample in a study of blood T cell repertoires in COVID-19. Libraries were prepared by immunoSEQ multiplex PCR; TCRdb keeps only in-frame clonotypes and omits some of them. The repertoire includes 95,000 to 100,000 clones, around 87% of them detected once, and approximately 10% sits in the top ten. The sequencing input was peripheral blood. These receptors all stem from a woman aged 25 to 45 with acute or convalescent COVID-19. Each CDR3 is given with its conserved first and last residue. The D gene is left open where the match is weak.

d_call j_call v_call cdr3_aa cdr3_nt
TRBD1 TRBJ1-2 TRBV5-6 CASSYPTGREGYTF TGTGCCAGCAGCTACCCGACAGGGCGGGAAGGCTACACCTTC
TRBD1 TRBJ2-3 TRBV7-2 CASSSGRQGSSTDTQYF TGTGCCAGCAGCTCGGGACGACAGGGATCAAGCACAGATACGCAGTATTTT
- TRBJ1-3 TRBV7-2 CASSPLIPSGNTIYF TGTGCCAGCAGCCCGTTAATCCCCTCTGGAAACACCATATATTTT
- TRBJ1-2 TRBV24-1 CATSDQRAGDGYTF TGTGCCACCAGTGATCAAAGGGCGGGAGATGGCTACACCTTC
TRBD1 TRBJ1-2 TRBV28 CASSPGGVSGNGYTF TGTGCCAGCAGCCCAGGGGGCGTAAGCGGTAATGGCTACACCTTC
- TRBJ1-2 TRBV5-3 CARSTLPTGIPYGYTF TGTGCCAGAAGCACCCTACCTACCGGGATCCCCTATGGCTACACCTTC
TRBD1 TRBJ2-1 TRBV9 CACSVGQGLYNEQFF TGTGCCTGCAGCGTCGGACAGGGACTCTACAATGAGCAGTTCTTC
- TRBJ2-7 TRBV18 CASSLGRGNRDTSYEQYF TGTGCCAGCTCACTCGGGCGGGGGAACCGGGACACTTCCTACGAGCAGTACTTC
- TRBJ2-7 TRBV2 CASLRTYEQYF TGTGCCAGCTTGAGGACCTACGAGCAGTACTTC
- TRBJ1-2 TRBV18 CASSPATGRVEGGYTF TGTGCCAGCTCACCGGCGACAGGAAGGGTCGAGGGTGGCTACACCTTC
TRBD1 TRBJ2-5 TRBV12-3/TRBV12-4 CASRGTGGETQYF TGTGCCAGCAGGGGGACAGGGGGAGAGACCCAGTACTTC
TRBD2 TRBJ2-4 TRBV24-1 CATSHPVASGPPPGDIQYF TGTGCCACCAGTCACCCCGTGGCTAGCGGGCCCCCTCCTGGGGACATTCAGTACTTC
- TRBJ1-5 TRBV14 CATSSLPQHF TGTGCCACCTCGTCTCTGCCCCAGCATTTT
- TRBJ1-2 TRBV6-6 CASSYSGRGADYGYTF TGTGCCAGCAGTTACTCGGGCAGGGGAGCGGACTATGGCTACACCTTC
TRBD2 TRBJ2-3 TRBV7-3 CASSGLAGDRFADTQYF TGTGCCAGCAGCGGGTTAGCGGGGGACCGTTTCGCGGATACGCAGTATTTT